The 23 T cell receptor beta chains below were found in one sample sequenced in a study of shared clonotypes between healthy human individuals (dated by TCRdb to the early 2020s). CD8 naive samples were obtained by positive selection for CCR7 among CD45RO-negative cells, yielding a CD45RA+CCR7+ population from which TemRA cells were excluded. The library came from the immunoSEQ multiplex PCR assay. Not all clones reach the TCRdb copy of this immuneACCESS table, which keeps in-frame sequences only. Checked studies attribute under half of the gap to unresolved V genes and leave the rest unexplained. This sample lists about 2,100,000 clones; about 92% were detected once. The ten largest clonotypes hold roughly 1.7% of the sample. Sequenced material: naive CD8+ T cells from PBMCs. This specimen's cell subset or site label, per the study, means: CD45RA+CCR7+. All receptors come from a man younger than 30 in good health. Some clones in this sample may be carry-over from other donors' samples.

The rearrangement joins TRBV7-9 to TRBJ2-3, with D possibly TRBD1 on 5 matching bases. This CDR3 is 15 amino acids long. Trimming removed 4 bases from V and 2 bases from J, with 13 bases in between. From germline, CDR1 is SEHNR and CDR2 FQNEAQ (reference sequence). The CDR3 sequence: CASSSPDSHTDTQYF. CDR3 nucleotide sequence: TGTGCCAGCAGCTCGCCCGACAGTCACACAGATACGCAGTATTTT.

This sequence joins TRBV4-1 and TRBJ1-2, with TRBD1 matching over 9 bases. Trimming cost V 4 bases and J 2 bases; bases outside gene matches: 8. The CDR3 has 16 amino acids. Germline V gives CDR1 MGHRA, CDR2 YSYEKL. The CDR3 sequence is CASSPTVTGGNYGYTF. In nucleotides, the CDR3 is TGCGCCAGCAGCCCTACCGTGACAGGGGGAAACTATGGCTACACCTTC.

This chain connects TRBV7-9 to TRBJ1-1; 9 bases map to TRBD1. This CDR3 is 15 amino acids long. Trimming took 6 bases from V and 1 from J; bases not matched to a gene: 6. Germline lookup yields CDR1 SEHNR and CDR2 FQNEAQ (reference sequence). The CDR3 nucleotides are TGTGCCAGCAGACCCGGGACAGGGTGGAACACTGAAGCTTTCTTT. It translates to CASRPGTGWNTEAFF.

The rearrangement uses TRBV27 and TRBJ2-1; perhaps TRBD1 as D (5 bases). Germline assignment: CDR1 MNHEY and CDR2 SMNVEV (reference sequence). This CDR3 comprises 16 residues. V dropped 3 bases and J dropped 0 bases, with 12 bases sitting between them. CDR3 sequence: CASSFQGWSSYNEQFF. The CDR3 DNA reads as TGTGCCAGCAGTTTCCAGGGATGGAGCTCCTACAATGAGCAGTTCTTC.

The chain employs TRBV19 and TRBJ2-4; 7 bases fit TRBD1. The length of the CDR3 is 16 residues. The germline V gene has CDR1 LNHDA and CDR2 SQIVND (reference sequence). The ends lost 7 bases at V and 1 base at J; junction bases unmatched: 10. For the CDR3, the DNA is TGTGCCAGTAACAGGGGACGACATCTCGCCAAAAACATTCAGTACTTC. Its translation is CASNRGRHLAKNIQYF.

This clone is a singleton in its sample. The V gene is TRBV7-2, the J gene TRBJ2-7, with 13 positions matching TRBD2. With V trimmed by 5 bases and J by 1 base, 8 bases remained unmatched. There are 17 residues in the CDR3. Germline V gives CDR1 SGHTA, CDR2 FQGNSA. Written as DNA, the CDR3 is TGTGCCAGCAGCACGCAGAGGGGACTAGCGGGATCCTACGAGCAGTACTTC. Protein: CASSTQRGLAGSYEQYF.

The V call is TRBV7-2, the J call TRBJ2-3; 7 bases map to TRBD1. From germline, CDR1 is SGHTA and CDR2 FQGNSA. The J segment lost 0 bases and the V segment lost 8 bases, leaving 2 bases of the junction unmatched. The CDR3 runs 13 residues. In DNA, the CDR3 is TGTGCCAGCCGGGACAGTAGCACAGATACGCAGTATTTT. Its protein is CASRDSSTDTQYF. The full variable domain, rest sourced from reference TRBV7-2 and TRBJ2-3, is GAGVSQSPSNKVTEKGKDVELRCDPISGHTALYWYRQSLGQGLEFLIYFQGNSAPDKSGLPSDRFSAERTGGSVSTLTIQRTQQEDSAVYLCASRDSSTDTQYFGPGTRLTVL.

The chain employs TRBV4-3 and TRBJ1-2; possible D gene TRBD1, 6 bases. Germline V gene sequence: CDR1 LGHNA, CDR2 YSLEER. V dropped 0 bases and J dropped 1 base, with 12 bases sitting between them. The CDR3 has 16 residues. CDR3 region: CASSQDPAGDNYGYTF. The DNA for the CDR3 is TGCGCCAGCAGCCAAGATCCCGCAGGGGATAACTATGGCTACACCTTC.

The rearrangement joins TRBV4-3 to TRBJ2-3, with 9 bases that match TRBD2. V trimming: 1 base; J trimming: 4 bases; junction bases outside the gene matches: 6. CDR1 and CDR2 from the germline V gene are LGHNA and YSLEER. The CDR3 covers 16 residues. Here the CDR3 DNA reads TGCGCCAGCAGCCAAGGGGTAGCGGGAGTGGCAGATACGCAGTATTTT. Translated, it gives CASSQGVAGVADTQYF.

In this sample, this clone turned up a few times. The rearrangement links TRBV9 to TRBJ1-3; D is uncertain. The V end was cut by 4 bases, the J end by 3 bases, with 11 bases between. This CDR3 comprises 14 residues. The germline V gene has CDR1 SGDLS and CDR2 YYNGEE. CDR3 bases: TGTGCCAGCAGCCCCGGCCAGCTTGGAAACACCATATATTTT. The encoded protein is CASSPGQLGNTIYF.

The chain uses TRBV4-1 and TRBJ1-1; no firm D call. Germline lookup yields CDR1 MGHRA and CDR2 YSYEKL. This CDR3 has 12 amino acids. The germline V and J ends were trimmed by 6 bases and 3 bases, with 8 bases remaining between them. The CDR3 loop reads CASSGSYTEAFF. The CDR3 DNA follows: TGCGCCAGCAGTGGTAGCTACACTGAAGCTTTCTTT.

This clone was detected a few times. Distinct nucleotide sequences in the sample also encode this CDR3. The V call is TRBV5-1, the J call TRBJ2-7; D uncertain. Trimming stripped 0 bases from V and 0 bases from J, with 7 bases between. Germline values: CDR1 SGHRS, CDR2 YFSETQ. This CDR3 comprises 14 residues. CDR3: CASSLEASSYEQYF. As DNA, the CDR3 is TGCGCCAGCAGCTTGGAGGCGAGCTCCTACGAGCAGTACTTC.

This chain links TRBV9 with TRBJ2-1, with D perhaps matching TRBD2 (6 bases). The ends were cut back, 4 bases at V and 4 bases at J, with 24 bases in the middle. Per the germline V gene, CDR1 is SGDLS and CDR2 is YYNGEE. The CDR3 runs to 18 residues. For the CDR3, the DNA is TGTGCCAGCAGCTGGGGGGTTCAGAGACAAGGTCCTTACAATGAGCAGTTCTTC. It encodes CASSWGVQRQGPYNEQFF.

This clone was counted once. The chain's CDR3 is CASYGRDSGAHEQFF. The CDR3 DNA sequence: TGTGCCAGCTACGGGAGGGATAGTGGCGCTCATGAGCAGTTCTTC. The chain is built from TRBV25-1 and TRBJ2-1; 8 bases align to TRBD2. The length of the CDR3 is 15 residues. V shed 8 bases and J 8 bases; nucleotides not matched to a gene: 14. The germline CDR1 and CDR2 sequences are MGHDK and SYGVNS. Combining the CDR3 with reference TRBV25-1 and TRBJ2-1 gives the whole variable domain EADIYQTPRYLVIGTGKKITLECSQTMGHDKMYWYQQDPGMELHLIHYSYGVNSTEKGDLSSESTVSRIRTEHFPLTLESARPSHTSQYLCASYGRDSGAHEQFFGPGTRLTVL.

V and J are TRBV28 and TRBJ2-5, with D perhaps matching TRBD1 (7 bases). This CDR3 has 20 residues. V dropped 5 bases and J dropped 1 base, with 29 bases sitting between them. CDR1 is MDHEN and CDR2 is SYDVKM in the germline V gene. The CDR3 coding sequence is TGTGCCAGCAGTCGCCGGATCACACTCCCACAGGGGAGGCGCCAAGAGACCCAGTACTTC. Translating it yields CASSRRITLPQGRRQETQYF.

The chain joins TRBV10-3 to TRBJ1-1, with D uncertain. The CDR3 is made up of 15 amino acids. V lost 2 bases and J lost 6, with 16 bases in between. The germline V gene has CDR1 ENHRY and CDR2 SYGVKD. This chain's CDR3 is CAISESVGIGPEAFF. CDR3 in DNA: TGTGCCATCAGTGAGAGTGTGGGAATTGGCCCTGAAGCTTTCTTT.

The rearrangement uses TRBV9 and TRBJ2-7; D possibly corresponds to TRBD2 (7 bases). V gave up 3 bases and J gave up 6 bases, with 10 bases separating them. Germline CDR1 SGDLS, CDR2 YYNGEE. The CDR3 sequence is 12 residues long. CDR3 sequence (DNA): TGTGCCAGCAGCGAGGGGGGGATCGAGCAGTACTTC. It encodes CASSEGGIEQYF.

Of note for this clone: An end of the junction does not agree with germline; a read error may underlie this. The rearrangement links TRBV28 to TRBJ2-5; D gene unclear. The CDR3 is made up of 14 amino acids. CDR1 and CDR2 from the germline V gene are MDHEN and SYDVKM. The CDR3 region has the DNA TGTGCCGGCAGTTTTGTCGGCGAAGGGGAGACCCAGTACTTC. Amino acid sequence: CAGSFVGEGETQYF.

This clone occurred once. V and J are TRBV9 and TRBJ2-5; no clear D. Germline V gene lookup returns CDR1 SGDLS and CDR2 YYNGEE. Trimming removed 4 bases at V and 9 bases at J, with 19 bases between. There are 14 residues in the CDR3. This CDR3 is CASSPRLNRVSQYF. CDR3 coding DNA: TGTGCCAGCAGCCCTAGACTGAACCGGGTGTCCCAGTACTTC.

The chain couples TRBV27 to TRBJ1-4; tentatively, D is TRBD1 (5 bases). V shed 5 bases and J shed 8 bases, with 15 bases lying between them. Germline assignment: CDR1 MNHEY and CDR2 SMNVEV (reference sequence). CDR3 length: 14 amino acids. Here the CDR3 DNA reads TGTGCCAGCAGTCCAACAGCCGGGGGGGAAAAACTGTTTTTT. Translation: CASSPTAGGEKLFF.

This chain joins TRBV27 and TRBJ2-7, with 14 bases identical to TRBD2. J lost 6 bases, V lost 8 bases, and 9 bases had no gene match. The CDR3 totals 15 residues. Germline CDR1 reads MNHEY; CDR2 reads SMNVEV (reference sequence). The CDR3 nucleotides are TGTGCCAGCCGGGGACTAGCGGGAGTTAACGGCGAGCAGTACTTC. This codes for CASRGLAGVNGEQYF.

In its sample, this clone was seen once. Other nucleotide sequences in the sample specify the same CDR3. As DNA, the CDR3 is TGTGCCAGCAGTTTATTAGCGGGAGGGCCGAGCTACGAGCAGTACTTC. Translated: CASSLLAGGPSYEQYF. This chain links TRBV28 with TRBJ2-7, with 11 bases aligning to TRBD2. Trimming took 1 base from V and 3 from J; bases not matched to a gene: 5. Germline V gives CDR1 MDHEN, CDR2 SYDVKM. The CDR3 is 16 residues long.

The chain links TRBV28 to TRBJ1-5; 7 positions agree with TRBD1. The junction had 6 bases not matched to a gene; V was cut back by 6 bases and J by 7 bases. CDR3 length: 13 residues. Germline V gene sequence: CDR1 MDHEN, CDR2 SYDVKM. The CDR3 protein is CASRTTGSQPQHF. DNA for the CDR3: TGTGCCAGCAGGACGACAGGGAGCCAGCCCCAGCATTTT.